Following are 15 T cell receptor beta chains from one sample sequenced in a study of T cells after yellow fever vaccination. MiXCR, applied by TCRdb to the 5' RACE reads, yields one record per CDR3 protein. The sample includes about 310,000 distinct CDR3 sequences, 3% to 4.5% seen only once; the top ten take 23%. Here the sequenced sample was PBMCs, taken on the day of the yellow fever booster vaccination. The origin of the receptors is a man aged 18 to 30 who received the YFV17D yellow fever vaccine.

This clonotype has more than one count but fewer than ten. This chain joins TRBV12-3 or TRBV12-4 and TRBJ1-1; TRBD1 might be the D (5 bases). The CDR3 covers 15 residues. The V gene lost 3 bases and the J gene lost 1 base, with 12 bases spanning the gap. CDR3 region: CASSFRDPGNTEAFF. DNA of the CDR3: TGTGCCAGCAGTTTTCGGGACCCAGGGAACACTGAAGCTTTCTTT.

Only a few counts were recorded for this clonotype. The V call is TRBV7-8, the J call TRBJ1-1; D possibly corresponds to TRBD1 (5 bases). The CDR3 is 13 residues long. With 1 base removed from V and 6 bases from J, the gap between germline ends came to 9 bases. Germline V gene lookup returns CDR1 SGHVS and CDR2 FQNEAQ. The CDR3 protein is CASSLGQGPEAFF. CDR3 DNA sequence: TGTGCCAGCAGCTTAGGCCAGGGCCCTGAAGCTTTCTTT.

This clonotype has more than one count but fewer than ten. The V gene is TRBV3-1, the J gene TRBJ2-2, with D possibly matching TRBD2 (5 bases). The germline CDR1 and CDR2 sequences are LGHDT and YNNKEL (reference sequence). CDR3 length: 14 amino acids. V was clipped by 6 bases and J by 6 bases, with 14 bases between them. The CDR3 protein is CASSPSLGSGELFF. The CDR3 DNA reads TGTGCCAGCAGTCCTTCACTAGGATCCGGGGAGCTGTTTTTT.

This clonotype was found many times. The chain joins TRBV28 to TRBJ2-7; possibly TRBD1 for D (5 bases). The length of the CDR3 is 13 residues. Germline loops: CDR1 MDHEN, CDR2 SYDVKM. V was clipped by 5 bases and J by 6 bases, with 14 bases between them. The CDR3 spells CASSLRTIPEQYV. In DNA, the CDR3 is TGTGCCAGCAGTCTTAGGACAATCCCCGAGCAGTACGTC.

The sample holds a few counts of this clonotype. The CDR3 sequence is CASSPYGSLEPQHF. CDR3 DNA sequence: TGTGCCAGCAGCCCTTATGGTTCTTTGGAGCCCCAGCATTTT. The gene calls are TRBV9 and TRBJ1-5; D is uncertain. Trimming pared 4 bases from V and 8 bases from J, leaving 16 bases between. Per germline, CDR1 SGDLS and CDR2 YYNGEE. The CDR3 has 14 amino acids.

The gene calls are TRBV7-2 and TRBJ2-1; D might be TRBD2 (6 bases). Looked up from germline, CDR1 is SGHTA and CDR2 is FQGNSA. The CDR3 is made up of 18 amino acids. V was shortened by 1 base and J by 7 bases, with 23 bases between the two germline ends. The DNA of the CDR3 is TGTGCCAGCAGCTTAGGAGGGTTTTTGGGGGAGGTGCGGAATGAGCAGTTCTTC. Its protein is CASSLGGFLGEVRNEQFF.

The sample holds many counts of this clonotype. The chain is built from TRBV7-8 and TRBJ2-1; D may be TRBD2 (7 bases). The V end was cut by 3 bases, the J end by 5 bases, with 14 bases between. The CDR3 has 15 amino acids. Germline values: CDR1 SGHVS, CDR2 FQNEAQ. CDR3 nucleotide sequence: TGTGCCAGCAGCTTCCCCTTAGGGGGGGACAATGAGCAGTTCTTC. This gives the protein CASSFPLGGDNEQFF.

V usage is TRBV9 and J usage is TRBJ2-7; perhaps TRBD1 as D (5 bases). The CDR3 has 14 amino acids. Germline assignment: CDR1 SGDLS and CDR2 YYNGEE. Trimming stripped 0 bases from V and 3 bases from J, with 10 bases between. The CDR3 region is CASSVEGFHYEQYV. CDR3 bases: TGTGCCAGCAGCGTAGAGGGGTTCCACTACGAGCAGTACGTC.

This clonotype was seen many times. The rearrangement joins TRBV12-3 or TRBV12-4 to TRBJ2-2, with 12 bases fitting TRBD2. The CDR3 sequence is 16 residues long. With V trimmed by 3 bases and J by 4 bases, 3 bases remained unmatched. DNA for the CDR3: TGTGCCAGCAGTTTTGGACTAGCGGGGCCCACCGGGGAGCTGTTTTTT. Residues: CASSFGLAGPTGELFF.

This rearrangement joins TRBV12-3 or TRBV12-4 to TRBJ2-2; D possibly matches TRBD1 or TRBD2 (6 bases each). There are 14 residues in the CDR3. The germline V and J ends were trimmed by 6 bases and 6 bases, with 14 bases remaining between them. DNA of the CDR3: TGTGCCAGCAGCTGGGCAAGGGGGGCCGGGGAGCTGTTTTTT. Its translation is CASSWARGAGELFF.

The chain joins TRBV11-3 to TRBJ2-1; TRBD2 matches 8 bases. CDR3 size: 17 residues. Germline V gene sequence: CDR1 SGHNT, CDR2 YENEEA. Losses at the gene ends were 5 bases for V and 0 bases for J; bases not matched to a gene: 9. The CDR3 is CASSPGGGGNSYNEQFF. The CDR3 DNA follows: TGTGCCAGCAGCCCAGGTGGCGGGGGGAACTCCTACAATGAGCAGTTCTTC.

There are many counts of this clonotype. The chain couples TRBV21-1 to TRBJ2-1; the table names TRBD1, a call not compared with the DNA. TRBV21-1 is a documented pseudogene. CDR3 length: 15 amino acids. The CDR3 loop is CASAGQTSSYNEQFF. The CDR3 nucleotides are TGTGCCAGCGCGGGACAGACGAGCTCCTACAATGAGCAGTTCTTC.

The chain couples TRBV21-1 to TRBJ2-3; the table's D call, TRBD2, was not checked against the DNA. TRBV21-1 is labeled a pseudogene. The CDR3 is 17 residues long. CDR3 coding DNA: TGTGCCAGCAGCGAATCTAGCGGGGGGCCAAGCACAGATACGCAGTATTTT. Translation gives CASSESSGGPSTDTQYF.

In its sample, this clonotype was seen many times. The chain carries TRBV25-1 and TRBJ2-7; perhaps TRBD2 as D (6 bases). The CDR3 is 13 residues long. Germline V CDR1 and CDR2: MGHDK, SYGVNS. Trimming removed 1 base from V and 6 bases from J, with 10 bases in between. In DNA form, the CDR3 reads TGTGCCAGCAGTGAATGGAGGGGCCTCGAGCAGTACTTC. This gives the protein CASSEWRGLEQYF.

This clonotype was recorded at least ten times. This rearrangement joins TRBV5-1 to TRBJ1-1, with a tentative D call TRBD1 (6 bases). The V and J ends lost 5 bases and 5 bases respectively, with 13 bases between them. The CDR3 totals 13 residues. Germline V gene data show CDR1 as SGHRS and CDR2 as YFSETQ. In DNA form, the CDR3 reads TGCGCCAGCAGGAGCCAGGGGAGGACTGAAGCTTTCTTT. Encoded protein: CASRSQGRTEAFF.